Presented here are 29 T cell receptor beta chains from one specimen sequenced in a study of T-cell memory formation after mild COVID-19. TCRdb analysed the 5' RACE reads with MiXCR anew, one entry per CDR3 protein. The sample consists of 150,000 to 200,000 distinct CDR3 sequences, 20% to 25% of them appearing once. The material sequenced was PBMCs or a T cell subset sorted from them (not recorded which). The source is an adult woman who had mild COVID-19 (a few samples of this study predate the infection). Cell type and time point are not known.

This clonotype was detected a few times. The chain employs TRBV12-3 or TRBV12-4 and TRBJ2-7; D not resolved. The germline V and J ends were trimmed by 3 bases and 2 bases, with 11 bases remaining between them. The CDR3 has 14 amino acids. CDR3 nucleotides: TGTGCCAGCAGTTTGGCCAGCCTGGCCTACGAGCAGTACTTC. The encoded protein is CASSLASLAYEQYF.

In this sample, this clonotype turned up once. This chain connects TRBV2 to TRBJ1-1; unclear D gene. The CDR3 has 12 residues. Trimming cost V 5 bases and J 0 bases, with 4 bases left between them. Per the germline V gene, CDR1 is SNHLY and CDR2 is FYNNEI. This CDR3 is CASSTVNTEAFF. The DNA for the CDR3 is TGTGCCAGCAGTACAGTGAACACTGAAGCTTTCTTT. Filled out from reference TRBV2 and TRBJ1-1, the complete variable domain reads EPEVTQTPSHQVTQMGQEVILRCVPISNHLYFYWYRQILGQKVEFLVSFYNNEISEKSEIFDDQFSVERPDGSNFTLKIRSTKLEDSAMYFCASSTVNTEAFFGQGTRLTVV.

This clonotype occurred once. V is TRBV29-1 and J is TRBJ2-5; possibly TRBD1 or TRBD2 for D (5 bases each). The V end was cut by 5 bases, the J end by 2 bases, with 24 bases between. The CDR3 is 17 amino acids. Per germline, CDR1 SQVTM and CDR2 ANQGSEA. CDR3 coding DNA: TGCAGCGTTCATAAAACCGGGACGGCGGACCTACAAGAGACCCAGTACTTC. This codes for CSVHKTGTADLQETQYF.

This chain uses TRBV5-1 with TRBJ2-3; D possibly corresponds to TRBD2 (7 bases). This CDR3 is built from 15 residues. V lost 6 bases and J 2 bases, leaving 16 bases between the germline ends. Germline V gene lookup returns CDR1 SGHRS and CDR2 YFSETQ. DNA for the CDR3: TGCGCCAGCATCAAGGGGGGGGCCTCCACAGATACGCAGTATTTT. It is translated as CASIKGGASTDTQYF.

V usage is TRBV24-1 and J usage is TRBJ2-1; D ambiguous. The CDR3 sequence is 16 residues long. Germline assignment: CDR1 KGHDR and CDR2 SFDVKD. Trimming took 7 bases from V and 0 from J, leaving 15 bases between them. CDR3 coding DNA: TGTGCCACCAGCCCCAAACCTGTAAGCTCCTACAATGAGCAGTTCTTC. This translates into CATSPKPVSSYNEQFF.

The chain recombines TRBV7-8 with TRBJ2-1, with D unresolved. This CDR3 is built from 14 residues. The V end lost 3 bases, the J end lost 6 bases, and 12 bases lay between the germline ends. CDR1 SGHVS and CDR2 FQNEAQ come from the germline V gene. The CDR3 sequence: CASSLGNSGNEQFF. In nucleotides, the CDR3 is TGTGCCAGCAGCTTGGGAAACTCAGGCAATGAGCAGTTCTTC.

V and J are TRBV4-1 and TRBJ2-2; 7 nucleotides match TRBD2. With V trimmed by 4 bases and J by 3 bases, 5 bases remained unmatched. The CDR3 totals 15 residues. Germline CDR1 MGHRA, CDR2 YSYEKL. As DNA, the CDR3 is TGCGCCAGCAGCCCATTAGCGGGCGACACCGGGGAGCTGTTTTTT. Its protein is CASSPLAGDTGELFF.

The CDR3, as DNA: TGCAGCGCCTCGATGAAGGGGGAGCAGTACTTC. It codes for CSASMKGEQYF. The chain employs TRBV29-1 and TRBJ2-7; D is possibly TRBD1 (5 bases). V was clipped by 7 bases and J by 7 bases, with 14 bases between them. This CDR3 comprises 11 residues. Germline lookup yields CDR1 SQVTM and CDR2 ANQGSEA.

The chain joins TRBV6-5 to TRBJ2-6; 8 bases line up with TRBD1. The V segment lost 2 bases and the J segment 2 bases; nucleotides outside the gene matches: 2. This CDR3 is 16 amino acids long. The germline V gene has CDR1 MNHEY and CDR2 SVGAGI. The CDR3: CASSYPQGAGANVLTF. The CDR3 DNA reads TGTGCCAGCAGTTACCCACAGGGGGCTGGGGCCAACGTCCTGACTTTC.

The chain is built from TRBV7-9 and TRBJ1-2; no clear D. The CDR3 consists of 16 residues. V lost 2 bases and J 6 bases, leaving 19 bases between the germline ends. CDR1 and CDR2 from the germline V gene are SEHNR and FQNEAQ (reference sequence). CDR3: CASSLREAGTPDGYTF. CDR3 in DNA: TGTGCCAGCAGCTTACGTGAAGCAGGCACCCCTGATGGCTACACCTTC.

V and J are TRBV4-1 and TRBJ2-7; TRBD1 or TRBD2 may be the D gene (5 bases each). Germline V gene data show CDR1 as MGHRA and CDR2 as YSYEKL. The V gene lost 0 bases and the J gene lost 6 bases, with 18 bases spanning the gap. This CDR3 is 16 amino acids long. The DNA for the CDR3 is TGCGCCAGCAGCCAAGACGCGGGTGGGGCGGTTGGCGAGCAGTACTTC. It specifies CASSQDAGGAVGEQYF.

The chain is built from TRBV18 and TRBJ2-5; D is perhaps TRBD1 or TRBD2 (5 bases each). V dropped 1 base and J dropped 3 bases, with 24 bases sitting between them. From germline, CDR1 is KGHSH and CDR2 LQKENI. The CDR3 runs to 19 residues. CDR3 sequence: CASSPLGTGAGGFEETQYF. CDR3 nucleotide sequence: TGTGCCAGCTCACCACTAGGTACTGGGGCAGGAGGTTTCGAAGAGACCCAGTACTTC.

This clonotype was seen a few times. V and J are TRBV24-1 and TRBJ2-1; D not resolved. Germline V lookup: CDR1 KGHDR, CDR2 SFDVKD. The CDR3 length is 13 residues. Trimming took 4 bases from V and 6 from J, leaving 9 bases between them. CDR3 sequence reads: CATSESHINEQFF. CDR3 DNA: TGTGCCACCAGTGAGTCCCATATCAATGAGCAGTTCTTC.

The chain joins TRBV6-5 to TRBJ2-7; 8 bases are shared with TRBD1. The CDR3 covers 14 residues. V lost 6 bases and J lost 2; bases outside the gene matches: 6. The germline V gene encodes CDR1 MNHEY and CDR2 SVGAGI. CDR3 in DNA: TGTGCCAGCAGACTTGGACAGGGTACCTACGAGCAGTACTTC. Translation: CASRLGQGTYEQYF.

The CDR3 region is CASSDGTVNQPQHF. In DNA form, the CDR3 reads TGTGCCAGCAGCGACGGGACAGTCAATCAGCCCCAGCATTTT. The chain couples TRBV5-5 to TRBJ1-5, with TRBD1 matching over 7 bases. Trimming cost V 4 bases and J 3 bases; bases outside gene matches: 4. The CDR3 length is 14 residues. The germline V gene encodes CDR1 SGHKS and CDR2 YYEKEE (reference sequence).

This clonotype was seen a handful of times. This rearrangement joins TRBV2 to TRBJ2-1, with D perhaps TRBD2 (6 bases). The CDR3 loop spans 14 amino acids. Trimming removed 3 bases from V and 2 bases from J, with 8 bases in between. Germline values: CDR1 SNHLY, CDR2 FYNNEI. CDR3 sequence: CASSDGSTYNEQFF. The CDR3 region has the DNA TGTGCCAGCAGTGACGGGAGCACCTACAATGAGCAGTTCTTC.

The V call is TRBV7-3, the J call TRBJ2-1; a weak D match, TRBD1 (7 bases). Deletions cut 3 bases from V and 5 bases from J, with 26 bases between. Germline V CDR1 and CDR2: SGHTA, FQGTGA. CDR3 length: 19 amino acids. CDR3 nucleotides: TGTGCCAGCAGCTTCACAGGGGTTCCGGGACTTCCGCAAGACAATGAGCAGTTCTTC. Encoded protein: CASSFTGVPGLPQDNEQFF.

J is TRBJ1-1 and V is TRBV29-1; D gene uncertain. This CDR3 region has 12 residues. Trimming stripped 4 bases from V and 5 bases from J, with 11 bases between. Germline V CDR1 and CDR2: SQVTM, ANQGSEA. CDR3 in amino acids: CSVVAVETEAFF. In DNA, the CDR3 is TGCAGCGTTGTCGCAGTCGAGACTGAAGCTTTCTTT.

The gene calls are TRBV24-1 and TRBJ2-2; 8 bases map to TRBD1. This CDR3 region has 16 residues. V was clipped by 0 bases and J by 3 bases; unmatched bases: 2. Germline CDR1 is KGHDR and CDR2 is SFDVKD. For the CDR3, the DNA is TGTGCCACCAGTGATTTGTTGACAGGGGACACCGGGGAGCTGTTTTTT. This encodes CATSDLLTGDTGELFF.

In its sample, this clonotype was seen a few times. V gene TRBV7-9 combines with J gene TRBJ2-7; 10 bases agree with TRBD1. V dropped 5 bases and J dropped 2; count of bases not matched to a gene: 9. This CDR3 has 16 residues. CDR1 and CDR2 (germline): SEHNR, FQNEAQ (reference sequence). CDR3 amino acids: CASSPNHGQGAYEQYF. CDR3 nucleotides: TGTGCCAGCAGCCCTAACCACGGACAGGGGGCCTACGAGCAGTACTTC.

CDR3 loop: CASSIELVAGLATGELFF. CDR3 sequence (DNA): TGTGCCAGTAGTATAGAGTTGGTAGCGGGGCTTGCGACCGGGGAGCTGTTTTTT. V is TRBV19 and J is TRBJ2-2; 8 nucleotides match TRBD2. Germline values: CDR1 LNHDA, CDR2 SQIVND (reference sequence). The trim removed 0 bases at V and 5 bases at J, leaving 11 bases unmatched. The CDR3 is 18 residues long.

CDR3 residues: CASSSLGREAFF. CDR3 nucleotide sequence: TGTGCCAGCAGCTCACTCGGGCGAGAAGCTTTCTTT. V is TRBV5-6 and J is TRBJ1-1; D remains unclear. Germline V gives CDR1 SGHDT, CDR2 YYEEEE. Trimming left V 3 bases short and J 8 bases short, with 11 bases between. This CDR3 comprises 12 residues.

The CDR3 protein is CASRGPWGDGETQYF. In nucleotides, the CDR3 is TGTGCCAGCAGGGGCCCGTGGGGGGACGGTGAGACCCAGTACTTC. The rearrangement joins TRBV7-9 to TRBJ2-5; tentative D call: TRBD2 (6 bases). The germline V and J ends were trimmed by 6 bases and 5 bases, with 19 bases remaining between them. The CDR3 has 15 amino acids. Germline V gene lookup returns CDR1 SEHNR and CDR2 FQNEAQ (reference sequence).

The J gene is TRBJ1-1, the V gene TRBV19; D is possibly TRBD1 (5 bases). CDR1 is LNHDA and CDR2 is SQIVND in the germline V gene (reference sequence). The CDR3 runs 18 residues. Trimming took off 2 bases at V and 0 bases at J, with 19 bases between the two ends. This CDR3 reads CASSIKVVRQILNTEAFF. Here the CDR3 DNA reads TGTGCCAGTAGTATAAAGGTTGTCAGACAGATTTTGAACACTGAAGCTTTCTTT.

This clonotype was detected only a few times. The gene calls are TRBV7-2 and TRBJ2-5; the D gene could be TRBD1 or TRBD2 (5 bases each). Between the trimmed V and J ends, which lost 4 bases and 3 bases, there was a span of 15 bases. Germline values: CDR1 SGHTA, CDR2 FQGNSA. The CDR3 is made up of 15 amino acids. For the CDR3, the DNA is TGTGCCAGCAGCTCCCATCGGGGCCCTAAAGAGACCCAGTACTTC. Translating gives CASSSHRGPKETQYF.

The V gene is TRBV5-1, the J gene TRBJ1-2; no reliable D call. Per germline, CDR1 SGHRS and CDR2 YFSETQ. Deletions cut 5 bases from V and 3 bases from J, with 14 bases between. CDR3 size: 14 residues. CDR3 loop: CASRGGGDDYGYTF. Here the CDR3 DNA reads TGCGCCAGCAGGGGAGGCGGGGATGACTATGGCTACACCTTC.

This sequence joins TRBV5-1 and TRBJ2-7; 10 bases align to TRBD2. The germline CDR1 and CDR2 sequences are SGHRS and YFSETQ. The CDR3 is 17 residues long. V trimming: 0 bases; J trimming: 5 bases; junction bases outside the gene matches: 11. The DNA for the CDR3 is TGCGCCAGCAGCTTGGCCTGGAGGACTAGCGGCCGGGACGAGCAGTACTTC. This gives the protein CASSLAWRTSGRDEQYF.

The table lists this clonotype with a few counts. The chain is built from TRBV9 and TRBJ1-1, with 7 bases lining up with TRBD1. Per germline, CDR1 SGDLS and CDR2 YYNGEE. The V gene end was trimmed by 4 bases and the J gene end by 4 bases; junction bases not matched to a gene: 7. The CDR3 loop spans 14 amino acids. This CDR3 is CASSISQGGTEAFF. For the CDR3, the DNA is TGTGCCAGCAGCATCTCTCAGGGGGGCACTGAAGCTTTCTTT. The full variable domain, completed using reference TRBV9 and TRBJ1-1, is DSGVTQTPKHLITATGQRVTLRCSPRSGDLSVYWYQQSLDQGLQFLIQYYNGEERAKGNILERFSAQQFPDLHSELNLSSLELGDSALYFCASSISQGGTEAFFGQGTRLTVV.

The sample holds a few counts of this clonotype. The chain is built from TRBV4-1 and TRBJ2-7; possible D gene TRBD1, 6 bases. The CDR3 is 15 amino acids. The germline CDR1 and CDR2 sequences are MGHRA and YSYEKL. V was shortened by 1 base and J by 3 bases, with 13 bases between the two germline ends. CDR3 amino acids: CASSQVGGHLYEQYF. CDR3 coding DNA: TGCGCCAGCAGCCAAGTTGGGGGACACCTCTACGAGCAGTACTTC.